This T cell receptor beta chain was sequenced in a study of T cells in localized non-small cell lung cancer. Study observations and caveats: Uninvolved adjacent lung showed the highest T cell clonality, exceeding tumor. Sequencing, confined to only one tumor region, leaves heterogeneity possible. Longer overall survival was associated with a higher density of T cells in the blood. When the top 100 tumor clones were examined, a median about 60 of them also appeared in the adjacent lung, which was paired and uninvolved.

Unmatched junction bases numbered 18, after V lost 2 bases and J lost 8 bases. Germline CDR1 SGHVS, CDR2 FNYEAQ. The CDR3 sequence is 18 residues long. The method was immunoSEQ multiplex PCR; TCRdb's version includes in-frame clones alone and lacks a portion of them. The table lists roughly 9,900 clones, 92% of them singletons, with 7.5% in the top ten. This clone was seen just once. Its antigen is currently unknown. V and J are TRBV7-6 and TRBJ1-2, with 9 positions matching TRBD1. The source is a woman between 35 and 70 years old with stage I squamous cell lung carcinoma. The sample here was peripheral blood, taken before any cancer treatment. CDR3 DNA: TGTGCCAGCAGCTTATATGAGTACCCAAGGACAGGGGCTCGGGGCTACACCTTC. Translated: CASSLYEYPRTGARGYTF.